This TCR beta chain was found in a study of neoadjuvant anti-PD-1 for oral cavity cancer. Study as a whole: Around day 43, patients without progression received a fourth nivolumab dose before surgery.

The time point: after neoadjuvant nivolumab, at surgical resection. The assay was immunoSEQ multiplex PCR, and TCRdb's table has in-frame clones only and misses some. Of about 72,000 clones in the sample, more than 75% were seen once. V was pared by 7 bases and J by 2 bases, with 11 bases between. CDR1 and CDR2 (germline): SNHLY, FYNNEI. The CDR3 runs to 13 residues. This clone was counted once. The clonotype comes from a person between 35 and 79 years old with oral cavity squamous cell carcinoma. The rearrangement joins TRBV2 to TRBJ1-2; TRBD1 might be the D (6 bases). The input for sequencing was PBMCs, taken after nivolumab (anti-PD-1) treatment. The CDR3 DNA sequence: TGTGCCAGCATCATGGACAGAAACTATGGCTACACCTTC. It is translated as CASIMDRNYGYTF.